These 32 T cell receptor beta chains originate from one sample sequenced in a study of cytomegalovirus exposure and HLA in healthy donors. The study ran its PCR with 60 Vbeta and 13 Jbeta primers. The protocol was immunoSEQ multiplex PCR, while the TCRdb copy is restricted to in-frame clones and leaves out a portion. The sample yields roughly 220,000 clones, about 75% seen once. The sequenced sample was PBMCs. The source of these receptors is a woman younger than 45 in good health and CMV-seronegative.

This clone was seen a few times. CDR3 amino acids: CSGHRDTEAFF. DNA for the CDR3: TGCAGCGGGCACAGGGACACTGAAGCTTTCTTT. The chain carries TRBV29-1 and TRBJ1-1; D might be TRBD1 (6 bases). Trimming took off 7 bases at V and 3 bases at J, with 9 bases between the two ends. Germline CDR1 reads SQVTM; CDR2 reads ANQGSEA. This CDR3 comprises 11 residues.

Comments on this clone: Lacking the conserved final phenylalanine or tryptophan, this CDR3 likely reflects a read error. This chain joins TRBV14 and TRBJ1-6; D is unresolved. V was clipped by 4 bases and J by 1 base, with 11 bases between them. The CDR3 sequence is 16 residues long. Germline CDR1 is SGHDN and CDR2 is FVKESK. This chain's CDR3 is CASSPTSGSYNSPLHL. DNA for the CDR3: TGTGCCAGCAGCCCTACGTCCGGTTCCTATAATTCACCCCTCCACTTG.

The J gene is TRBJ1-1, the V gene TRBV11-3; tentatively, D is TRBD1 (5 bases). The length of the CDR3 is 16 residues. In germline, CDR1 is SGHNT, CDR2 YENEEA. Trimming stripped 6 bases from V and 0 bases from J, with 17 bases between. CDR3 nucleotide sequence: TGTGCCAGCAGTTTCGGACGGGGGTTGATGAACACTGAAGCTTTCTTT. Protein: CASSFGRGLMNTEAFF.

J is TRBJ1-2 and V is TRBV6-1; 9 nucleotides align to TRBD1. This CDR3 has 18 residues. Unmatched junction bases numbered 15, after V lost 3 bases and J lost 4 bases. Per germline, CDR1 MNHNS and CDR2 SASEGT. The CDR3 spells CASSDLAFTGGRSYGYTF. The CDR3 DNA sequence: TGTGCCAGCAGTGATCTGGCCTTTACAGGGGGCCGCAGCTATGGCTACACCTTC.

DNA for the CDR3: TGTGCCAGCAGGTATTCTGGGGCCAACGTCCTGACTTTC. Translated: CASRYSGANVLTF. The chain has TRBV6-5 and TRBJ2-6; no clear D. Germline CDR1 MNHEY, CDR2 SVGAGI. There are 13 residues in the CDR3. Trimming took off 6 bases at V and 1 base at J, with 4 bases between the two ends.

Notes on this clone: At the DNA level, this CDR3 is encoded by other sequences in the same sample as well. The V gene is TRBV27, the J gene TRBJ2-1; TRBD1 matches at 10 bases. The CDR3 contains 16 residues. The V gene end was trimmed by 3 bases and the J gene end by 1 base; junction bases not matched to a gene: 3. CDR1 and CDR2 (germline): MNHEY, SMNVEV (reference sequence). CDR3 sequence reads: CASSLRDRGSYNEQFF. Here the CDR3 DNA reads TGTGCCAGCAGTTTGAGGGACAGGGGATCCTACAATGAGCAGTTCTTC.

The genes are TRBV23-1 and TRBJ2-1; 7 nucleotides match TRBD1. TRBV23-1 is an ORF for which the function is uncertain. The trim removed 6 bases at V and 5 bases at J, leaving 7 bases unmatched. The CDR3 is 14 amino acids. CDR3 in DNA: TGCGCCAGCAGGCGACAGGGTTTCCACAATGAGCAGTTCTTC. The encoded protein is CASRRQGFHNEQFF.

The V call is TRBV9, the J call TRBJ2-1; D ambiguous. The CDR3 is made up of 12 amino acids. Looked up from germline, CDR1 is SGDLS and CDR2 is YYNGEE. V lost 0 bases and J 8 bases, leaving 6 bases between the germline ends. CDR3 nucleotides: TGTGCCAGCAGCGTAGCTACGGATGAGCAGTTCTTC. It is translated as CASSVATDEQFF.

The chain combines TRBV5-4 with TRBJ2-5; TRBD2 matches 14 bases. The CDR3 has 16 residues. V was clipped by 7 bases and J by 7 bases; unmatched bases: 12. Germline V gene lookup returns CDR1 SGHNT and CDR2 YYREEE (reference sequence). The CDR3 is CASGAATSGGAGTQYF. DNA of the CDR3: TGTGCCAGCGGTGCAGCGACTAGCGGGGGGGCTGGGACCCAGTACTTC.

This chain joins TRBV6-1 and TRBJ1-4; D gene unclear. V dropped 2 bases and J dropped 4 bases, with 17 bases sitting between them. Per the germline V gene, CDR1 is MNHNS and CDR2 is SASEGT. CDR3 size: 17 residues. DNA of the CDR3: TGTGCCAGCAGTGAATCCGTCGCCATAGGCGGTAATGAAAAACTGTTTTTT. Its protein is CASSESVAIGGNEKLFF.

This CDR3 reads CASSSTNPGEYEQYF. The CDR3 nucleotides read TGTGCCAGCAGTAGTACTAACCCGGGGGAATACGAGCAGTACTTC. This chain uses TRBV6-6 with TRBJ2-7, with a possible D match to TRBD2 (6 bases). Germline V gene sequence: CDR1 MNHNY, CDR2 SVGAGI (reference sequence). V was cut by 5 bases and J by 4 bases, with 18 bases left in between. The length of the CDR3 is 15 residues.

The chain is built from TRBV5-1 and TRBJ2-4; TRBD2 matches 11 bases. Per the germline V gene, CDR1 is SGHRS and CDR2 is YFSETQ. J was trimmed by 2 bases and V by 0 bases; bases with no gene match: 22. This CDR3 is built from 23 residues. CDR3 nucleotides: TGCGCCAGCAGCTTGGGGGGTACTAGCGGGAGAAGGCTCCAACCAAGCACCAAAAACATTCAGTACTTC. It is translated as CASSLGGTSGRRLQPSTKNIQYF.

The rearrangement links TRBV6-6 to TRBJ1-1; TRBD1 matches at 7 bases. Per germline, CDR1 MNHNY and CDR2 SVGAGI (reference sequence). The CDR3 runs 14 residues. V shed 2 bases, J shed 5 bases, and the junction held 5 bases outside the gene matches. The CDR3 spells CASSYVGGGTEAFF. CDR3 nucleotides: TGTGCCAGCAGTTACGTAGGGGGCGGAACTGAAGCTTTCTTT.

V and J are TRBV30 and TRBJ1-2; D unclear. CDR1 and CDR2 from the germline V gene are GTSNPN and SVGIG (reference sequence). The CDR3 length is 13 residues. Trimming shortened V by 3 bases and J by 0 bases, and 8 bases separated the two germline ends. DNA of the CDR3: TGTGCCTGGAGACCTTTAGCTAACTATGGCTACACCTTC. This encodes CAWRPLANYGYTF.

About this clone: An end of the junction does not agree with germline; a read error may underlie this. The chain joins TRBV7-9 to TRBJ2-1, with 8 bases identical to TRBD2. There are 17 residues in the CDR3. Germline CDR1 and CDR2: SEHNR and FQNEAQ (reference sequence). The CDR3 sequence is CVSSFLATGGSYNEQFF. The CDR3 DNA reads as TGTGTCAGCAGTTTCCTGGCAACGGGAGGGTCCTACAATGAGCAGTTCTTC.

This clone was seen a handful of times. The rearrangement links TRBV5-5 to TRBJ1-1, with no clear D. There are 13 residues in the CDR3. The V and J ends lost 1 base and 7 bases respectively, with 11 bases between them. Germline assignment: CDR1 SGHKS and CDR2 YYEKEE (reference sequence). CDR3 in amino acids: CASSLPSGNEAFF. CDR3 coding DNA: TGTGCCAGCAGCTTGCCGTCGGGTAATGAAGCTTTCTTT.

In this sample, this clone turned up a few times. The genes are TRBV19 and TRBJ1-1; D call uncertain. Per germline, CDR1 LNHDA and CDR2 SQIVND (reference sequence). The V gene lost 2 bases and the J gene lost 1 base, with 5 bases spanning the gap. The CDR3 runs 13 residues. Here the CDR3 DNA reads TGTGCCAGTAGTATAAGACAGAACACTGAAGCTTTCTTT. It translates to CASSIRQNTEAFF.

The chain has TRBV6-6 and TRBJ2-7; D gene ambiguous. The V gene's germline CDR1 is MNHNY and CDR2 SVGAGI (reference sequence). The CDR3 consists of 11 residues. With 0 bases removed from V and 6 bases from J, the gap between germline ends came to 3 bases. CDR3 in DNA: TGTGCCAGCAGTTACTCCCGCGAGCAGTACTTC. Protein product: CASSYSREQYF.

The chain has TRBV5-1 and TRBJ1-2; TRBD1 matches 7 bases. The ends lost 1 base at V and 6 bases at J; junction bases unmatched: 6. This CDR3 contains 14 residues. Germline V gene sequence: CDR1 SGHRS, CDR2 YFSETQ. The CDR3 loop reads CASSLLQTGNGYTF. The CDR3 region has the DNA TGCGCCAGCAGCTTGTTACAGACAGGGAATGGCTACACCTTC.

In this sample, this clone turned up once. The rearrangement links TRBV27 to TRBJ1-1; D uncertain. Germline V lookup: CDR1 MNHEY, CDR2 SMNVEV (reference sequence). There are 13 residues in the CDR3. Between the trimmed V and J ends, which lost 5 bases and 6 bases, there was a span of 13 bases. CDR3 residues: CASSTKTGAEAFF. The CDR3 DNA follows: TGTGCCAGCAGTACCAAGACCGGGGCTGAAGCTTTCTTT.

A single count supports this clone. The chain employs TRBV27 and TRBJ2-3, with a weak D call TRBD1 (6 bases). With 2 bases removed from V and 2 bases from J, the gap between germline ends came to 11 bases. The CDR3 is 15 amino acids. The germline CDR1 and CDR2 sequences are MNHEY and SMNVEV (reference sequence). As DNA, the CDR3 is TGTGCCAGCAGTTTAGAGGGACAACCCACAGATACGCAGTATTTT. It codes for CASSLEGQPTDTQYF.

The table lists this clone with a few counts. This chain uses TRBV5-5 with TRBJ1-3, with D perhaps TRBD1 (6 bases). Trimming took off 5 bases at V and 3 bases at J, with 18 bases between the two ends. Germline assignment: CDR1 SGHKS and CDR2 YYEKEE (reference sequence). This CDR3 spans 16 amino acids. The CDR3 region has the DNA TGTGCCAGCAGTCTCCGCGGGGGGCTTCTTGGAAACACCATATATTTT. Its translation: CASSLRGGLLGNTIYF.

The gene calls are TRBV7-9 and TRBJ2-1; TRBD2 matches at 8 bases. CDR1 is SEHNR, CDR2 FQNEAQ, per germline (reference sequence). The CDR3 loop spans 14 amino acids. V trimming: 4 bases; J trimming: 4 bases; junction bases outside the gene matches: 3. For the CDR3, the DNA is TGTGCCAGCAGCTCCGGGAGGGTTTACAATGAGCAGTTCTTC. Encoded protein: CASSSGRVYNEQFF.

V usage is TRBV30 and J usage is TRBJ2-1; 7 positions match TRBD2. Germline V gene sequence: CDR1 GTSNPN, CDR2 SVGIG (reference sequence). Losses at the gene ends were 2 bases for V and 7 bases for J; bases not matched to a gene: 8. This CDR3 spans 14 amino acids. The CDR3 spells CAWSIGLGANEQFF. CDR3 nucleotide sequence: TGTGCCTGGAGTATAGGACTAGGCGCGAATGAGCAGTTCTTC.

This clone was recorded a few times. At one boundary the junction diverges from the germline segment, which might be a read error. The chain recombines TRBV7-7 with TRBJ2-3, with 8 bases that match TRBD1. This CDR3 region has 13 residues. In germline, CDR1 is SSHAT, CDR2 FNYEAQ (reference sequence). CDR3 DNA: TGTGCTAGCAGCTCGGGACAGGTCGGTACGCAGTATTTT. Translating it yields CASSSGQVGTQYF.

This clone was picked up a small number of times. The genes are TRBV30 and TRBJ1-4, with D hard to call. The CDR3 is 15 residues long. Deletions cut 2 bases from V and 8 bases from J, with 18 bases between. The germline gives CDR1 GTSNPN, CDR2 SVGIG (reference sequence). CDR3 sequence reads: CAWSSGPVKWEKLFF. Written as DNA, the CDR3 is TGTGCCTGGAGTTCTGGCCCCGTCAAGTGGGAAAAACTGTTTTTT. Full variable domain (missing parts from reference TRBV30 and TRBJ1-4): SQTIHQWPATLVQPVGSPLSLECTVEGTSNPNLYWYRQAAGRGLQLLFYSVGIGQISSEVPQNLSASRPQDRQFILSSKKLLLSDSGFYLCAWSSGPVKWEKLFFGSGTQLSVL.

The chain's CDR3 is CASSMERARGAGELFF. The CDR3 DNA is TGTGCCAGTAGTATGGAGAGGGCCCGGGGTGCTGGGGAGCTGTTTTTT. The chain carries TRBV19 and TRBJ2-2, with D possibly matching TRBD2 (5 bases). V was cut by 3 bases and J by 8 bases, with 19 bases left in between. Per germline, CDR1 LNHDA and CDR2 SQIVND (reference sequence). The CDR3 extends over 16 amino acids.

The CDR3 sequence: CTFAGTSGSSDEQFF. The CDR3 DNA is TGCACTTTCGCGGGGACTAGCGGGAGTAGCGATGAGCAGTTCTTC. This chain connects TRBV29-1 to TRBJ2-1; 14 positions match TRBD2. Germline values: CDR1 SQVTM, CDR2 ANQGSEA. The CDR3 consists of 15 residues.

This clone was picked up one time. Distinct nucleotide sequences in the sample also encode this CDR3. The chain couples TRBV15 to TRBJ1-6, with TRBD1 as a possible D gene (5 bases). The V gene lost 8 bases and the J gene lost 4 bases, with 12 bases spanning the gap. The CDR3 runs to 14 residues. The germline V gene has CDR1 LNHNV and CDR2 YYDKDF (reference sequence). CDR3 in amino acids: CATRIGGYNSPLHF. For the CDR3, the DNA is TGTGCCACCCGCATCGGGGGATATAATTCACCCCTCCACTTT.

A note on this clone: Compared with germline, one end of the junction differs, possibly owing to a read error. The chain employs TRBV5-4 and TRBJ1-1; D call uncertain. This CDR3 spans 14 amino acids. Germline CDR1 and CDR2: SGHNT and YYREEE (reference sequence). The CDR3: CASSLGLQDTEAFF. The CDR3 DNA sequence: TGTGCCAGCAGTTTGGGCCTCCAGGACACTGAAGCTTTCTTT.

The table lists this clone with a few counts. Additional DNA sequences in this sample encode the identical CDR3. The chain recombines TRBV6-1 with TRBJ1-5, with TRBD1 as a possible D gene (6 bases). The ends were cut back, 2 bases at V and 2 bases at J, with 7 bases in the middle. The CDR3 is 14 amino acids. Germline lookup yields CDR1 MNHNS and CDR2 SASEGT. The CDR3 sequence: CASSENRGNQPQHF. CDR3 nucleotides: TGTGCCAGCAGTGAAAACAGGGGCAATCAGCCCCAGCATTTT.

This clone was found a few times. As DNA, the CDR3 is TGTGCCAGCAGCCGCTCGACAGACGCGAACACTGAAGCTTTCTTT. It specifies CASSRSTDANTEAFF. This sequence joins TRBV4-2 and TRBJ1-1, with D maybe TRBD1 (5 bases). V gave up 4 bases and J gave up 1 base, with 13 bases separating them. Per the germline V gene, CDR1 is LGHNA and CDR2 is YNFKEQ. The CDR3 sequence is 15 residues long.